The sequence of this T cell receptor beta chain was determined in a study of T-cell memory formation after mild COVID-19. TCRdb called the 5' RACE reads again in MiXCR, with one record for every CDR3 protein. The repertoire holds about 430,000 distinct CDR3 sequences, with roughly 18% as singletons. The specimen was PBMCs or a T cell subset sorted from them (not recorded which). The clonotype was recovered from a man aged 18-30 years who had mild COVID-19 (a few samples of this study predate the infection). Cell type and time point are not known.

This CDR3 is CASSLRASGANVLTF. Written as DNA, the CDR3 is TGTGCCAGCAGTCTCAGGGCCTCTGGGGCCAACGTCCTGACTTTC. The gene calls are TRBV6-2 or TRBV6-3 and TRBJ2-6; D may be TRBD1 (5 bases). The V gene lost 5 bases and the J gene lost 0 bases, with 8 bases spanning the gap. Germline V gives CDR1 MNHEY, CDR2 SVGEGT. This CDR3 has 15 residues.